The 6 T cell receptor beta chains below were found in one sample sequenced in a study of blood T cells in healthy people across ages. Alongside a J-beta primer mix, a sample-barcoded 5' primer served in a second PCR lasting 7 to 11 cycles. TCRdb re-called the 5' RACE reads through MiXCR, storing one row per CDR3 protein. The table lists almost 300,000 distinct CDR3 sequences, around 27% of them singletons. The sample was blood. The origin of the receptors is a woman aged 70-85 years in good health.

This clonotype turned up a few times. The V call is TRBV20-1, the J call TRBJ2-5; TRBD1 is a possible D gene (5 bases). Germline CDR1 and CDR2: DFQATT and SNEGSKA (reference sequence). The CDR3 covers 15 residues. V lost 2 bases to trimming and J lost 4 bases, with 17 bases between them. The CDR3 sequence is CSARMPQGTSETQYF. CDR3 sequence (DNA): TGCAGTGCTAGAATGCCCCAGGGAACGTCAGAGACCCAGTACTTC.

This clonotype was counted a few times. V is TRBV7-9 and J is TRBJ2-1; TRBD2 agrees at 7 bases. V dropped 11 bases and J dropped 1; count of bases not matched to a gene: 11. CDR3 size: 15 residues. CDR1 is SEHNR, CDR2 FQNEAQ, per germline (reference sequence). The CDR3 loop is CAGGEVVGSYNEQFF. The DNA of the CDR3 is TGTGCCGGGGGGGAAGTGGTCGGTTCCTACAATGAGCAGTTCTTC.

The sample holds a few counts of this clonotype. J is TRBJ2-7 and V is TRBV3-1, with D possibly matching TRBD2 (5 bases). Trimming stripped 3 bases from V and 4 bases from J, with 13 bases between. Germline lookup yields CDR1 LGHDT and CDR2 YNNKEL (reference sequence). The CDR3 has 14 amino acids. CDR3 DNA sequence: TGTGCCAGCAGCCAGGGTCCTGGGAGTTACGAGCAGTACTTC. It specifies CASSQGPGSYEQYF.

This clonotype turned up a few times. Just one base apart from a much larger clone, this may be a read error. This chain joins TRBV5-6 and TRBJ2-5; no reliable D call. The J call could be wrong; TRBJ2-1 is a better fit for the DNA end. The CDR3 runs 16 residues. Looked up from germline, CDR1 is SGHDT and CDR2 is YYEEEE. The DNA of the CDR3 is TGTGCCAGCAGCTTGAAGTTGGGCTCGATGCCGAATGAGCAGTTCTTC. This gives the protein CASSLKLGSMPNEQFF.

V is TRBV7-9 and J is TRBJ2-7, with D tentatively TRBD2 (7 bases). Germline V CDR1 and CDR2: SEHNR, FQNEAQ (reference sequence). This CDR3 has 15 amino acids. V lost 1 base and J 5 bases, leaving 15 bases between the germline ends. CDR3 in DNA: TGTGCCAGCAGCTTAGAAGGGGGGGGGAGCCACGAGCAGTACTTC. Protein product: CASSLEGGGSHEQYF.

This clonotype was counted a few times. The chain uses TRBV10-3 and TRBJ1-5; D gene uncertain. The ends were cut back, 0 bases at V and 4 bases at J, with 10 bases in the middle. CDR1 is ENHRY and CDR2 is SYGVKD in the germline V gene. CDR3 length: 15 residues. DNA of the CDR3: TGTGCCATCAGTGAGTCAGATAGGGCGAATCAGCCCCAGCATTTT. Encoded protein: CAISESDRANQPQHF.